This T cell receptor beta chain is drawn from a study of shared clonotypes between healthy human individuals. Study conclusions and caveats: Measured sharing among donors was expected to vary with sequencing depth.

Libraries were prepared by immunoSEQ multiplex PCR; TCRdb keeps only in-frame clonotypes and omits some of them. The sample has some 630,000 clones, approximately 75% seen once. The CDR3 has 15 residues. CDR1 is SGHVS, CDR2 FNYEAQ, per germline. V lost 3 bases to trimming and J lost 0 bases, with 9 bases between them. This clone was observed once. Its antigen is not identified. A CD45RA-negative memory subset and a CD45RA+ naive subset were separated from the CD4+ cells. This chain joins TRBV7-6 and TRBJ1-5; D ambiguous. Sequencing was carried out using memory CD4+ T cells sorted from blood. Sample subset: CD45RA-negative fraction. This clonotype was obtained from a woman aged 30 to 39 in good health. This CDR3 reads CASSFAGDSNQPQHF. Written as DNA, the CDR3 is TGTGCCAGCAGCTTCGCGGGCGATAGCAATCAGCCCCAGCATTTT.